A selection of T cell receptor beta chains follows, all from one sample in a study of blood T cells in healthy people across ages. MiXCR, run by TCRdb on the 5' RACE reads, gives a single entry per CDR3 protein. The data contain about 730,000 distinct CDR3 sequences, about 42% of them singletons. The sequenced sample was blood. The receptor set was obtained from a woman aged 60-75 years in good health. CDR3s include the opening cysteine and the closing phenylalanine or tryptophan. The D gene is left open where the match is weak. Expanded clones get a size class; other rows say once, few or many, or leave the size out.

TRBV2	many	15	TRBJ2-6	NA	TGTGCCAGCAGTGTCAGGGGCGCTGGGGCCAACGTCCTGACTTTC	CASSVRGAGANVLTF
TRBV29-1	NA	12	TRBJ2-5	NA	TGCAGCGTTGAGGGGGTAACGGAGACCCAGTACTTC	CSVEGVTETQYF
TRBV4-1	NA	16	TRBJ2-5	TRBD1	TGCGCCAGCAGCCAAGATGGAGGGACAGGGCAAGAGACCCAGTACTTC	CASSQDGGTGQETQYF
TRBV4-1	NA	15	TRBJ1-5	NA	TGCGCCAGCAGCCAAGGGGGGGTGGGAAATCAGCCCCAGCATTTT	CASSQGGVGNQPQHF
TRBV5-1	NA	15	TRBJ2-3	TRBD1	TGCGCCAGCAGCTTGGCGGGACAGGGGTATGATACGCAGTATTTT	CASSLAGQGYDTQYF
TRBV7-9	once	15	TRBJ2-3	NA	TGTGCCAGCAGCTTCTATGGGGAGGCAGCAGATGCGCAGTATTTT	CASSFYGEAADAQYF
TRBV6-5	many	14	TRBJ2-5	TRBD1	TGTGCCAGCAGTCCTACCGACAGGGAGAGGGAGCAGTACTTC	CASSPTDREREQYF
TRBV10-3	many	19	TRBJ2-5	TRBD1	TGTGCCATCAGTGCGAGCCACCCCCGGGACAGGAAGAACCAAGAGACCCAGTACTTC	CAISASHPRDRKNQETQYF
TRBV27	NA	14	TRBJ1-1	NA	TGTGCCAGCAGTTTATCACAGGGAGACACTGAAGCTTTCTTT	CASSLSQGDTEAFF
TRBV10-3	many	14	TRBJ2-3	TRBD1	TGTGCCATCACCGGGACAGGGCTCACAGATACGCAGTATTTT	CAITGTGLTDTQYF
TRBV6-1	NA	13	TRBJ1-2	NA	TGTGCCAGCAGGGAAAGACAGGACTATGGCTACACCTTC	CASRERQDYGYTF
TRBV29-1	NA	13	TRBJ1-2	TRBD1	TGCAGCGTTGTTGCAGGGGGCGCCTATGGCTACACCTTC	CSVVAGGAYGYTF
TRBV7-3	few	13	TRBJ1-1	NA	TGTGCCAGCGGCGAGGGACTGAACACTGAAGCTTTCTTT	CASGEGLNTEAFF
TRBV12-3/TRBV12-4	NA	13	TRBJ1-5	NA	TGTGCCAGCAGTTTAAGGGCAGATCAGCCCCAGCATTTT	CASSLRADQPQHF
TRBV18	NA	15	TRBJ1-5	NA	TGTGCCAGCTCACCTATGAGACAGCCCAATCAGCCCCAGCATTTT	CASSPMRQPNQPQHF
TRBV7-3	few	14	TRBJ2-1	NA	TGTGCCAGCAGCGACTCGGGGACCTACAATGAGCAGTTCTTC	CASSDSGTYNEQFF
TRBV14	once	16	TRBJ1-1	NA	TGTGCCAGCAGCCGGATCAACAGGATCAGCAACACTGAAGCTTTCTTT	CASSRINRISNTEAFF
TRBV7-9	few	12	TRBJ2-1	NA	TGTGCCAGCAGTCTTGTATTTTATGAGCAGTTCTTC	CASSLVFYEQFF
TRBV4-3	few	16	TRBJ2-7	TRBD2	TGCGCCAGCAGCCAAGCATCTAGCGGGAGGGGCTACGAGCAGTACTTC	CASSQASSGRGYEQYF
TRBV6-1	few	14	TRBJ2-7	NA	TGTGCCAGCAGTGAAGGGGGGCCTGTGTACGAGCAGTACTTC	CASSEGGPVYEQYF
TRBV5-8	NA	16	TRBJ2-5	TRBD2	TGTGCCAGCAGCTTGTACGATGGGACTAGAGAATCGACCCAGTACTTC	CASSLYDGTRESTQYF
TRBV20-1	NA	15	TRBJ2-1	NA	TGCAGTGCTAGAGAGTCCCTCGACAGGTCCAGTGAGCAGTTCTTC	CSARESLDRSSEQFF
TRBV5-1	few	14	TRBJ2-7	TRBD1	TGCGCCAGCAGCCCCTCCTCGACAGGGACGGAGCAGTACTTC	CASSPSSTGTEQYF
TRBV5-1	NA	13	TRBJ2-7	TRBD1	TGCGCCAGCAGCTGGGGACAGCACTACGAGCAGTACTTC	CASSWGQHYEQYF
TRBV5-1	once	17	TRBJ1-4	NA	TGCGCCAGCAGCTCAGAAGTCCGGGTGGCAACTAATGAAAAACTGTTTTTT	CASSSEVRVATNEKLFF